The subject of this entry is one T cell receptor beta chain. TCRdb keeps only in-frame clones here, not all; method: immunoSEQ multiplex PCR. The sample yields about 480,000 clones, roughly 89% seen once. Treatment specified: some 20 received Ad26.COV2.S at low or high dose, single or two shots; roughly five received placebo; per-sample allocation not given. Samples were taken on day 63 after the first vaccine or placebo injection. The data were taken from a study of Ad26.COV2.S vaccination and SARS-CoV-2 variants. CDR1 and CDR2 (germline): MNHEY, SMNVEV (reference sequence). CDR3 length: 15 amino acids. J was trimmed by 5 bases and V by 4 bases; bases with no gene match: 8.

Source: peripheral blood, taken in a trial of Ad26.COV2.S vaccine versus placebo. The receptor was isolated from a person aged 18-60 years who received the Ad26.COV2.S COVID-19 vaccine or a placebo. The J gene is TRBJ2-5, the V gene TRBV27, with 9 bases identical to TRBD2. Here the CDR3 DNA reads TGTGCCAGCAGTTGGGGCGGGAGGGCCATTGAGACCCAGTACTTC. It codes for CASSWGGRAIETQYF.